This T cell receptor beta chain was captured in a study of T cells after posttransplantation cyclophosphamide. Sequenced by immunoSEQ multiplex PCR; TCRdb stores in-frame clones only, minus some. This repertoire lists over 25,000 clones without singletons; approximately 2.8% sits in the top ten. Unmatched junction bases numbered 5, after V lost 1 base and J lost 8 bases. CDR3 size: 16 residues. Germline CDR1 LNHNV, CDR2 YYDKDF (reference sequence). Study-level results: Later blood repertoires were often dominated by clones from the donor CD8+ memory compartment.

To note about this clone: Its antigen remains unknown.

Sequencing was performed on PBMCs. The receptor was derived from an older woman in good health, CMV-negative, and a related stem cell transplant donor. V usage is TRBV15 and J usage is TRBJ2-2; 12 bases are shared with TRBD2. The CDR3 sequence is CATSRGLAGVAGELFF. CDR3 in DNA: TGTGCCACCAGCAGAGGACTAGCGGGAGTGGCGGGGGAGCTGTTTTTT.